These 25 T cell receptor beta chains share one sample of origin, sequenced in a study of blood T cell repertoires in COVID-19. Sequencing was performed with immunoSEQ multiplex PCR; in TCRdb, only in-frame clones are kept and a portion is missing. The table lists about 270,000 clones, roughly 84% of them singletons, with less than 4% in the top ten. Sequenced input: peripheral blood. These receptors were obtained from a woman between 18 and 29 years old with acute or convalescent COVID-19.

The gene calls are TRBV5-4 and TRBJ2-2, with 8 bases lining up with TRBD2. CDR3 length: 14 residues. The germline CDR1 and CDR2 sequences are SGHNT and YYREEE (reference sequence). Trimming at V came to 2 bases and at J to 7 bases, leaving 4 bases not matched to a gene. CDR3 protein: CASSFHTSGGELFF. The CDR3 DNA reads as TGTGCCAGCAGCTTCCATACTAGCGGCGGGGAGCTGTTTTTT.

The chain is built from TRBV9 and TRBJ1-2; perhaps TRBD1 as D (5 bases). Germline-derived CDR1 and CDR2 are SGDLS and YYNGEE. CDR3 size: 19 residues. V lost 4 bases to trimming and J lost 0 bases, with 25 bases between them. The CDR3 coding sequence is TGTGCCAGCAGCCCCCGCCTACAGGCCTCGGTTGGCCCTAACTATGGCTACACCTTC. It yields the protein CASSPRLQASVGPNYGYTF.

The V gene is TRBV9, the J gene TRBJ2-1; 11 bases are a match to TRBD2. This CDR3 contains 17 residues. Germline V gene lookup returns CDR1 SGDLS and CDR2 YYNGEE. The V gene end was trimmed by 3 bases and the J gene end by 3 bases; junction bases not matched to a gene: 8. Here the CDR3 DNA reads TGTGCCAGCAGCGAGGAGACCGGGACTAGCGGCTACAATGAGCAGTTCTTC. Protein sequence: CASSEETGTSGYNEQFF.

The chain links TRBV5-6 to TRBJ2-7, with TRBD2 matching over 10 bases. The CDR3 extends over 19 amino acids. Germline V CDR1 and CDR2: SGHDT, YYEEEE. The J segment lost 5 bases and the V segment lost 0 bases, leaving 17 bases of the junction unmatched. CDR3 amino acids: CASSLALRVASGSKHEQYF. CDR3 coding DNA: TGTGCCAGCAGCTTGGCCCTAAGAGTGGCTAGCGGGAGTAAACACGAGCAGTACTTC.

The genes are TRBV18 and TRBJ2-4, with 12 bases matching TRBD2. Germline V gene lookup returns CDR1 KGHSH and CDR2 LQKENI. With 6 bases clipped from V and 1 base from J, the junction kept 25 bases outside the gene matches. The CDR3 has 23 amino acids. Here the CDR3 reads CASSARPPGLAGFWSEAKNIQYF. For the CDR3, the DNA is TGTGCCAGCTCGGCTCGCCCCCCCGGACTAGCGGGATTTTGGAGTGAGGCCAAAAACATTCAGTACTTC.

The CDR3: CASSLTREINEQFF. CDR3 nucleotides: TGTGCCAGCAGCCTTACGCGGGAGATCAATGAGCAGTTCTTC. The genes are TRBV14 and TRBJ2-1, with 7 bases lining up with TRBD2. Germline assignment: CDR1 SGHDN and CDR2 FVKESK. V shed 4 bases, J shed 6 bases, and the junction held 6 bases outside the gene matches. This CDR3 comprises 14 residues.

The V gene is TRBV28, the J gene TRBJ2-5, with D possibly TRBD1 on 6 matching bases. The CDR3 totals 15 residues. From germline, CDR1 is MDHEN and CDR2 SYDVKM. Trimming cost V 4 bases and J 5 bases, with 17 bases left between them. In nucleotides, the CDR3 is TGTGCCAGCAGTTGGGGTGGGACATCTTGGGAGACCCAGTACTTC. It codes for CASSWGGTSWETQYF. The full variable domain, completed using reference TRBV28 and TRBJ2-5, is DVKVTQSSRYLVKRTGEKVFLECVQDMDHENMFWYRQDPGLGLRLIYFSYDVKMKEKGDIPEGYSVSREKKERFSLILESASTNQTSMYLCASSWGGTSWETQYFGPGTRLLVL.

The V and J genes are TRBV28 and TRBJ2-4; no firm D call. V lost 6 bases and J 4 bases, leaving 7 bases between the germline ends. This CDR3 spans 12 amino acids. Per the germline V gene, CDR1 is MDHEN and CDR2 is SYDVKM. CDR3: CASSEQKNIQYF. CDR3 bases: TGTGCCAGCAGCGAACAAAAAAACATTCAGTACTTC.

Only a few counts were recorded for this clone. This chain joins TRBV21-1 and TRBJ1-5; whether TRBD1, the table's D call, matches the DNA was not checked. TRBV21-1 is given as a pseudogene. This CDR3 region has 15 residues. Here the CDR3 reads CASTIARDRDQPQHF. CDR3 DNA: TGTGCCAGCACCATAGCCCGAGACAGGGACCAGCCCCAGCATTTT.

The J gene is TRBJ1-6, the V gene TRBV12-3 or TRBV12-4; D call uncertain. V lost 3 bases to trimming and J lost 10 bases, with 7 bases between them. The CDR3 is 12 amino acids. The CDR3 coding sequence is TGTGCCAGCAGTTTCCGTTTGTCACCCCTCCACTTT. As protein: CASSFRLSPLHF.

The CDR3 is CSVVVNTEAFF. The CDR3 nucleotides read TGCAGCGTTGTAGTGAACACTGAAGCTTTCTTT. The rearrangement links TRBV29-1 to TRBJ1-1; no reliable D call. This CDR3 is built from 11 residues. The V end lost 4 bases, the J end lost 0 bases, and 3 bases lay between the germline ends. Germline V gives CDR1 SQVTM, CDR2 ANQGSEA.

The J gene is TRBJ2-2, the V gene TRBV9, with a weak D call TRBD2 (6 bases). CDR3 length equals 16 residues. V lost 3 bases to trimming and J lost 1 base, with 13 bases between them. Germline lookup yields CDR1 SGDLS and CDR2 YYNGEE. In nucleotides, the CDR3 is TGTGCCAGCAGCGCTCTCTGGGGACTGAACACCGGGGAGCTGTTTTTT. Protein product: CASSALWGLNTGELFF.

CDR3 nucleotides: TGTGCCAGCAGCTGGACGGGACATTCGAACACTGAAGCTTTCTTT. It yields the protein CASSWTGHSNTEAFF. The V and J genes are TRBV5-5 and TRBJ1-1; D possibly corresponds to TRBD1 (6 bases). From germline, CDR1 is SGHKS and CDR2 YYEKEE (reference sequence). With 3 bases removed from V and 1 base from J, the gap between germline ends came to 13 bases. The CDR3 length is 15 residues.

The J gene is TRBJ2-1, the V gene TRBV5-1; 10 bases agree with TRBD2. The CDR3 runs to 15 residues. Trimming took 3 bases from V and 2 from J; bases not matched to a gene: 2. Germline V gene sequence: CDR1 SGHRS, CDR2 YFSETQ. The CDR3 nucleotides are TGCGCCAGCAGCTCCGGGACTAGCGCCTACAATGAGCAGTTCTTC. This sequence encodes CASSSGTSAYNEQFF.

The chain joins TRBV20-1 to TRBJ1-6; D is uncertain. With 3 bases removed from V and 7 bases from J, the gap between germline ends came to 7 bases. Germline values: CDR1 DFQATT, CDR2 SNEGSKA (reference sequence). This CDR3 region has 12 residues. DNA of the CDR3: TGCAGTGCTAGTGAGCGGAATTCACCCCTCCACTTT. Translation gives CSASERNSPLHF.

The chain joins TRBV21-1 to TRBJ1-1; TRBD1, as called in the table, went unchecked against the DNA. TRBV21-1 is recorded as a pseudogene. The length of the CDR3 is 11 residues. CDR3 protein: CASSKGQEAFF. The DNA for the CDR3 is TGTGCCAGCAGCAAAGGACAGGAAGCTTTCTTT.

CDR3 in amino acids: CAWSPPGTGPLPDSTNEKLFF. The CDR3, as DNA: TGTGCCTGGAGTCCGCCCGGGACAGGGCCTCTACCTGACTCAACTAATGAAAAACTGTTTTTT. This chain uses TRBV30 with TRBJ1-4; 9 bases fit TRBD1. With 2 bases clipped from V and 0 bases from J, the junction kept 19 bases outside the gene matches. This CDR3 region has 21 residues. Germline loops: CDR1 GTSNPN, CDR2 SVGIG (reference sequence).

This clone has a single count. DNA for the CDR3: TGTGCCAGCAGCCTCGCGCTAGCGGGAGGAGGCGAGCAGTACTTC. It specifies CASSLALAGGGEQYF. This chain connects TRBV7-2 to TRBJ2-7; TRBD2 matches at 11 bases. CDR3 length: 15 residues. Germline CDR1 reads SGHTA; CDR2 reads FQGNSA. V lost 5 bases, J lost 6 bases, and 9 bases stayed unmatched. The variable domain in full, completed from reference TRBV7-2 and TRBJ2-7, reads GAGVSQSPSNKVTEKGKDVELRCDPISGHTALYWYRQSLGQGLEFLIYFQGNSAPDKSGLPSDRFSAERTGGSVSTLTIQRTQQEDSAVYLCASSLALAGGGEQYFGPGTRLTVT.

This chain connects TRBV7-8 to TRBJ1-1; no firm D call. The CDR3 contains 14 residues. V lost 3 bases, J lost 0 bases, and 8 bases lay in between. Germline CDR1 reads SGHVS; CDR2 reads FQNEAQ. This CDR3 reads CASSLRDLNTEAFF. For the CDR3, the DNA is TGTGCCAGCAGCTTGAGGGATTTGAACACTGAAGCTTTCTTT.

The CDR3 nucleotides are TGTGCCAGCAGCTTAGTTCGGACAGGGTCGAGTGAAAAACTGTTTTTT. Protein product: CASSLVRTGSSEKLFF. V is TRBV7-8 and J is TRBJ1-4, with 8 bases lining up with TRBD1. The CDR3 is 16 residues long. J gave up 7 bases and V 1 base, and 8 bases lay outside the gene matches. Germline lookup yields CDR1 SGHVS and CDR2 FQNEAQ.

V and J are TRBV30 and TRBJ2-7; 7 positions match TRBD1. Germline V gene lookup returns CDR1 GTSNPN and CDR2 SVGIG (reference sequence). This CDR3 contains 13 residues. V lost 0 bases to trimming and J lost 1 base; unmatched junction nucleotides: 0. The CDR3 DNA sequence: TGTGCCTGGAGTGTACAGGGGTCCTACGAGCAGTACTTC. Amino acid sequence: CAWSVQGSYEQYF.

The V call is TRBV28, the J call TRBJ1-2; no firm D call. Trimming took 6 bases from V and 4 from J, leaving 12 bases between them. The CDR3 has 13 amino acids. Germline loops: CDR1 MDHEN, CDR2 SYDVKM. The CDR3 region has the DNA TGTGCCAGCAGGATGGCCAGTCCCTATGGCTACACCTTC. This translates into CASRMASPYGYTF.

The table lists this clone with many counts. This rearrangement joins TRBV6-6 to TRBJ1-4, with 9 bases identical to TRBD1. There are 13 residues in the CDR3. Germline trimming cut 0 bases from V and 15 bases from J; bases unmatched to any gene: 5. Germline assignment: CDR1 MNHNY and CDR2 SVGAGI (reference sequence). CDR3 loop: CASSYSGQGIVFF. The CDR3, as DNA: TGTGCCAGCAGTTACTCCGGACAGGGGATAGTGTTTTTT.

This clone was seen a few times. The rearrangement links TRBV18 to TRBJ1-1; 8 bases fit TRBD1. V shed 4 bases, J shed 10 bases, and the junction held 8 bases outside the gene matches. Germline V gene sequence: CDR1 KGHSH, CDR2 LQKENI. The CDR3 spans 13 residues. The CDR3 bases are TGTGCCAGCTCACGAAACAGGGGGGAGAGAGCTTTCTTT. Protein product: CASSRNRGERAFF.

The genes are TRBV4-2 and TRBJ2-7; TRBD2 agrees at 9 bases. V gave up 5 bases and J gave up 5 bases; unmatched junction bases: 13. The germline gives CDR1 LGHNA, CDR2 YNFKEQ. This CDR3 contains 16 residues. The CDR3 spells CASSVTSGPTMNEQYF. The CDR3 region has the DNA TGTGCCAGCAGCGTAACTAGCGGGCCGACCATGAACGAGCAGTACTTC.